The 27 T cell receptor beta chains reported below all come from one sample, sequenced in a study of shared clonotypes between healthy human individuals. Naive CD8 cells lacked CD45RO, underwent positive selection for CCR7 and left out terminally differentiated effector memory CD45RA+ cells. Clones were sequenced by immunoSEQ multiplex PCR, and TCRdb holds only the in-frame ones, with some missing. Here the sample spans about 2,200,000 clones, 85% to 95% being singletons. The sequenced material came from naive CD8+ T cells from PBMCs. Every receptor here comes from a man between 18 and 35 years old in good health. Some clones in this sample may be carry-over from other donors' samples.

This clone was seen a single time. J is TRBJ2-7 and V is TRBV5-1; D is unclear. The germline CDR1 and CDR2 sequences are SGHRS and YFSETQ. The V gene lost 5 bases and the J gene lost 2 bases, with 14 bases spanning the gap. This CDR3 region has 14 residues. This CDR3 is CASSWGPPPYEQYF. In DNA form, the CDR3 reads TGCGCCAGCAGTTGGGGTCCGCCCCCCTACGAGCAGTACTTC.

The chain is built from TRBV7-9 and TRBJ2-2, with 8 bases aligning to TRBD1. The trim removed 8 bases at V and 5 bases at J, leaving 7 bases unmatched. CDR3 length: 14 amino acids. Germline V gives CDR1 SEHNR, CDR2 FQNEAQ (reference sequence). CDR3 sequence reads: CASGRTGRTGELFF. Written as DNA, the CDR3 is TGTGCCAGCGGAAGGACAGGGAGGACCGGGGAGCTGTTTTTT.

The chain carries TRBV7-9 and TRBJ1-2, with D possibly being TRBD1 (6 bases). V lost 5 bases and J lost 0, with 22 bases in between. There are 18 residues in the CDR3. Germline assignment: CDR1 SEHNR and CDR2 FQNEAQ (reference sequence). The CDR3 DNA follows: TGTGCCAGCAGCCTATTACTGGCGGCAGGGGCTACTAACTATGGCTACACCTTC. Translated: CASSLLLAAGATNYGYTF.

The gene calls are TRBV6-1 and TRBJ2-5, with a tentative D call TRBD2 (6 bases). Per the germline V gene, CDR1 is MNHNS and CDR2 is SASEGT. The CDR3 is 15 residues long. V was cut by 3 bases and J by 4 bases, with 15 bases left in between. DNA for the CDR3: TGTGCCAGCAGTGAGGATAGGGTCGGGAGAGAGACCCAGTACTTC. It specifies CASSEDRVGRETQYF.

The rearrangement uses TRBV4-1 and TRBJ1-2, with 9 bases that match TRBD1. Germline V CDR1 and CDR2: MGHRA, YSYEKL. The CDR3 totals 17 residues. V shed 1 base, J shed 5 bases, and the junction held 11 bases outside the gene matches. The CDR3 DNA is TGCGCCAGCAGCCAAGTCAGGCGGACAGGGGAGAGTTATGGCTACACCTTC. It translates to CASSQVRRTGESYGYTF.

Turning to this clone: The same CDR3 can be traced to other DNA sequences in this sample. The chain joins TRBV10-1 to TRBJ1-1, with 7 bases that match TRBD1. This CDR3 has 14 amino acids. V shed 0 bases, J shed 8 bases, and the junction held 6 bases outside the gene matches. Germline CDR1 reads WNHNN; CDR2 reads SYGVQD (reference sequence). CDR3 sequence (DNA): TGCGCCAGCAGTGAGTCTTTAGGGGGCGCGGAAGCTTTCTTT. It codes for CASSESLGGAEAFF.

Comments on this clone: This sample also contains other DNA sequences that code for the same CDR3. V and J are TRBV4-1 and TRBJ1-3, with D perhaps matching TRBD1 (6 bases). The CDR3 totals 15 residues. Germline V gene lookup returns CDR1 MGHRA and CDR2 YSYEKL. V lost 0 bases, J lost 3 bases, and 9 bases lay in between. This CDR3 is CASSQDRGLGNTIYF. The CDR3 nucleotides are TGCGCCAGCAGCCAAGACAGGGGCCTTGGAAACACCATATATTTT.

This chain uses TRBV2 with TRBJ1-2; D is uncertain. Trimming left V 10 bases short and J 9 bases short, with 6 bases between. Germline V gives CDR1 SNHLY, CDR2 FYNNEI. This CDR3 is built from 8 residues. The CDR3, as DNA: TGTGCCATCTTGAGCTACACCTTC. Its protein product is CAILSYTF.

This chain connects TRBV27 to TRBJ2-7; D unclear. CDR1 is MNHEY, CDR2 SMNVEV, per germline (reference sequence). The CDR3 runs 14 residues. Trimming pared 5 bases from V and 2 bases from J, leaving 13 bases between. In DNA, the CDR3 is TGTGCCAGCAGTCTCCATAAGAGGCCCTACGAGCAGTACTTC. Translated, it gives CASSLHKRPYEQYF.

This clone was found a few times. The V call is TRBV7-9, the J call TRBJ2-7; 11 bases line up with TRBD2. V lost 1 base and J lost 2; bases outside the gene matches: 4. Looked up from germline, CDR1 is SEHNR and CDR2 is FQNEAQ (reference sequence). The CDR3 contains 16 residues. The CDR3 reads CASSLESSGRPYEQYF. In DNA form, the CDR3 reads TGTGCCAGCAGCTTAGAGTCTAGCGGGAGGCCCTACGAGCAGTACTTC.

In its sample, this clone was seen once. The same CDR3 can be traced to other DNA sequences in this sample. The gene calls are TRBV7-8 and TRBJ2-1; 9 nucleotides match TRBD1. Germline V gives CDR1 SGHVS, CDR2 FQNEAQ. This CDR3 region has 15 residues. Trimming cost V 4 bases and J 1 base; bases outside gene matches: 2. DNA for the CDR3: TGTGCCAGCAGCTCGGGACAGGGTTCCTACAATGAGCAGTTCTTC. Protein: CASSSGQGSYNEQFF.

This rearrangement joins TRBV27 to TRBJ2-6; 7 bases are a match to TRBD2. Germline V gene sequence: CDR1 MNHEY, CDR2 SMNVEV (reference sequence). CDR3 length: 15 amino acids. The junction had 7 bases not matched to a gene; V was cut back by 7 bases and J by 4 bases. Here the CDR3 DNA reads TGTGCCAGCACGCCCGGGACTACGGGGGCCAACGTCCTGACTTTC. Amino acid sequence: CASTPGTTGANVLTF.

The CDR3 spells CASSQFVGGSYEQYF. CDR3 DNA: TGCGCCAGCAGCCAATTTGTAGGGGGCTCCTACGAGCAGTACTTC. The chain joins TRBV4-1 to TRBJ2-7; D perhaps matches TRBD1 (6 bases). Germline-derived CDR1 and CDR2 are MGHRA and YSYEKL. This CDR3 spans 15 amino acids. The V end lost 2 bases, the J end lost 0 bases, and 11 bases lay between the germline ends.

CDR3 in amino acids: CASSTRDGEYEVQYF. The CDR3 bases are TGTGCCAGCAGCACCCGGGACGGCGAGTATGAGGTTCAGTACTTC. J is TRBJ2-4 and V is TRBV9; the D call may be TRBD1 or TRBD2 (5 bases each). Trimming cost V 4 bases and J 11 bases, with 22 bases left between them. Germline V gene lookup returns CDR1 SGDLS and CDR2 YYNGEE. The CDR3 runs 15 residues.

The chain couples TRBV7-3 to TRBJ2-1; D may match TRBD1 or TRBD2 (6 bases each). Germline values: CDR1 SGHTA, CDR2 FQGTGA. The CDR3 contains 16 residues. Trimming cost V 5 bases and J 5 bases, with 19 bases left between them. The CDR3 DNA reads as TGTGCCAGCAGCACCCTGATCGGGGGCCTTCACAATGAGCAGTTCTTC. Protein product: CASSTLIGGLHNEQFF.

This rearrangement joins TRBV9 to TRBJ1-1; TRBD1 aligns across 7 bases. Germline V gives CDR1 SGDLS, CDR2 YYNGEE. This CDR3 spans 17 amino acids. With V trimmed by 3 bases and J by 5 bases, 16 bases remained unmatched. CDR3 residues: CASSDALQGGSQTEAFF. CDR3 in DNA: TGTGCCAGCAGCGATGCCCTTCAGGGGGGGAGTCAAACTGAAGCTTTCTTT.

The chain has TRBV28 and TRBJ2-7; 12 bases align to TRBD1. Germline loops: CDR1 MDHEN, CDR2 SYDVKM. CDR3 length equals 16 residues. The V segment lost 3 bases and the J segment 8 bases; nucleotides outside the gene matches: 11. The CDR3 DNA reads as TGTGCCAGCAGTTTCCCGACCGGGACAGGGGGCCGGAAGCAGTACTTC. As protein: CASSFPTGTGGRKQYF.

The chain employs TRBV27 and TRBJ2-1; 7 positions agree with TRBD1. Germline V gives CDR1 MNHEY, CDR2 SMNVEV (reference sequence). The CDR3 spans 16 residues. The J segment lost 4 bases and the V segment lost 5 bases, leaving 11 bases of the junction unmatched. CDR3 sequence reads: CASSPTPGQRYNEQFF. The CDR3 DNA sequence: TGTGCCAGCAGTCCCACGCCGGGACAGAGATACAATGAGCAGTTCTTC.

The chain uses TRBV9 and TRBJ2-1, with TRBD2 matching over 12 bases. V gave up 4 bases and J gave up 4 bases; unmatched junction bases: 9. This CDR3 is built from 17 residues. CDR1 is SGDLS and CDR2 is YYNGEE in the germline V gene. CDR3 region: CASSSRTSGMLYNEQFF. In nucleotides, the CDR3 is TGTGCCAGCAGCTCAAGGACTAGCGGGATGCTTTACAATGAGCAGTTCTTC.

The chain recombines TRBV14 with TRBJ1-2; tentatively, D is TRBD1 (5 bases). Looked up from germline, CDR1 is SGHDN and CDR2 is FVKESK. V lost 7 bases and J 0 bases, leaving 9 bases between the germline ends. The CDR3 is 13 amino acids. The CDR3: CASNQGANYGYTF. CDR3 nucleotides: TGTGCCAGCAACCAGGGAGCTAACTATGGCTACACCTTC.

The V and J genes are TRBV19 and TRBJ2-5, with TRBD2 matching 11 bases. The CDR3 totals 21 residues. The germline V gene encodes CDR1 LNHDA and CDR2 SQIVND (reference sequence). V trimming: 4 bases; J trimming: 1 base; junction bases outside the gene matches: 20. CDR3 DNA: TGTGCCAGTAGTACCCTCCTACTAGCGGGAGTTAAACCCACCACCCAAGAGACCCAGTACTTC. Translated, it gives CASSTLLLAGVKPTTQETQYF.

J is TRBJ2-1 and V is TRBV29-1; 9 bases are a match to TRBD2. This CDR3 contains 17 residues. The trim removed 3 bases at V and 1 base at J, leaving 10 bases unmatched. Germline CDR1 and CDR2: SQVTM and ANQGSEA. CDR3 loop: CSVELVMLAGSYNEQFF. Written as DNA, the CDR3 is TGCAGCGTTGAGTTGGTGATGCTAGCGGGGTCCTACAATGAGCAGTTCTTC.

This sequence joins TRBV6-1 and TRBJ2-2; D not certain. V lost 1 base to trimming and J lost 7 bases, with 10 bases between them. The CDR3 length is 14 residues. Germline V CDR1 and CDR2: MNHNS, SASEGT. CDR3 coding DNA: TGTGCCAGCAGTGAAGTGGGGTACGGCGGGGAGCTGTTTTTT. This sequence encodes CASSEVGYGGELFF.

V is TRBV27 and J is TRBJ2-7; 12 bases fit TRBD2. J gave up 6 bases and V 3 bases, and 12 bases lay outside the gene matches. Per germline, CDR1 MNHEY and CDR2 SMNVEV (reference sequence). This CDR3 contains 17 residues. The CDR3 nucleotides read TGTGCCAGCAGTTTCGTCCTAGCGGGAGGGCCGTCGGCCGAGCAGTACTTC. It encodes CASSFVLAGGPSAEQYF.

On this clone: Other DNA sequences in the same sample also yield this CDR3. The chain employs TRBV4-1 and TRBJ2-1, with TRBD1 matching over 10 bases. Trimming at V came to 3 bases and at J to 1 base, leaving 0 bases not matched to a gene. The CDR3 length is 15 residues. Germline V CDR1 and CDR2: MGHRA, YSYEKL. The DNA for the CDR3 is TGCGCCAGCAGCCAGGACAGGGGGTCCTACAATGAGCAGTTCTTC. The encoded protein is CASSQDRGSYNEQFF.

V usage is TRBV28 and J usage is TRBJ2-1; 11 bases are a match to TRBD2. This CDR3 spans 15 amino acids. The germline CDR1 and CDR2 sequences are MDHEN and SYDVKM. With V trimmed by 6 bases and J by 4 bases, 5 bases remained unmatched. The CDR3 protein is CASSIGTSGYNEQFF. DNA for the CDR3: TGTGCCAGCAGCATCGGGACTAGCGGATACAATGAGCAGTTCTTC.

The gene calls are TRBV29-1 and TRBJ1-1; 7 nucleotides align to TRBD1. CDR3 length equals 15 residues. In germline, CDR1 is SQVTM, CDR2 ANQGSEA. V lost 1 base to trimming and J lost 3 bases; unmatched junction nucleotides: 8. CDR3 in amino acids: CSVEVPGTAYTEAFF. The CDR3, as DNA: TGCAGCGTTGAAGTCCCCGGGACAGCGTACACTGAAGCTTTCTTT.